This T cell receptor (beta chain) was profiled in a study of blood T cell repertoires in COVID-19. On the study more broadly: Italy, Spain and the United States were the sources of the convalescent and acute COVID-19 samples. The cDNA or gDNA used as material had been derived from T cells, B-cell-depleted T cells, or PBMCs.

As handled by the study authors: Amplification with reference gene primers provided the estimates of nucleated cell counts. Some clones are missing from TCRdb's copy, which holds only in-frame ones; the method was immunoSEQ multiplex PCR. Clonal size and the V and J genes are those of that table, whereas D and trimming came from the DNA. The data contain about half a million clones, 70% to 90% of them singletons. V lost 5 bases to trimming and J lost 4 bases; unmatched junction nucleotides: 8. This CDR3 is built from 16 residues. Germline CDR1 reads MNHEY; CDR2 reads SMNVEV (reference sequence). The chain links TRBV27 to TRBJ1-2, with TRBD1 matching 12 bases. Sample: peripheral blood. The clonotype comes from a human donor in a cohort sampled during active COVID-19. The CDR3 sequence is CASSMGTGGMIYGYTF. The CDR3 DNA reads as TGTGCCAGCAGTATGGGGACAGGGGGCATGATCTATGGCTACACCTTC.